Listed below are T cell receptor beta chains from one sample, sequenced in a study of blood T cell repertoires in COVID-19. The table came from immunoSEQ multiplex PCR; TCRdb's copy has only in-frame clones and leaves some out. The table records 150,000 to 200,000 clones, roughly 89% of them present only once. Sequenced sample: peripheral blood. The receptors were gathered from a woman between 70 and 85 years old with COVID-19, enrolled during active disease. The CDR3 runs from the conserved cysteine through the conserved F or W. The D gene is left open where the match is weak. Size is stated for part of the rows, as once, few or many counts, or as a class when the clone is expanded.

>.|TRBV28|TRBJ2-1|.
TGTGCCAGCAGTTTAAATCTGGAGCAAGGTGAGCAGTTCTTC
CASSLNLEQGEQFF
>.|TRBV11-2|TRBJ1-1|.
TGTGCCAGCAGCTTAGGTCAGTACACTGAAGCTTTCTTT
CASSLGQYTEAFF
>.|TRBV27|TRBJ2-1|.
TGTGCCAGCAGTGCCCCGACTAGTGGCTCCTACAATGAGCAGTTCTTC
CASSAPTSGSYNEQFF
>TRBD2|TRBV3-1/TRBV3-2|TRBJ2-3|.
TGTGCCAGCAGCCTCCAGACTAGCGGGAGCACAGATACGCAGTATTTT
CASSLQTSGSTDTQYF
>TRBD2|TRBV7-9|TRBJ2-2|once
TGTGCCAGCAGCTTAGGACTAGCGGACAACACCGGGGAGCTGTTTTTT
CASSLGLADNTGELFF
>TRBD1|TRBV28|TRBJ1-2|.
TGTGCCAGCGGGACAGGGGGCTATGGCTACACCTTC
CASGTGGYGYTF
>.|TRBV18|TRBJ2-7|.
TGTGCCAGCTCACCGCCGGCACAGGGTCCCTACGAGCAGTACTTC
CASSPPAQGPYEQYF
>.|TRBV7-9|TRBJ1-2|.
TGTGCCAGCAGCTTAGCGGGGGCAGGGGACGGCGGCTACACCTTC
CASSLAGAGDGGYTF
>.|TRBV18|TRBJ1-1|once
TGTGCCAGCTCACTAAGGCCGGCGACAGCCTCTTCGAACACTGAAGCTTTCTTT
CASSLRPATASSNTEAFF
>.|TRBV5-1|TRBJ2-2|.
TGCGCCAGCAGCTTGGTTCCCCCGGGACAGAACACCGGGGAGCTGTTTTTT
CASSLVPPGQNTGELFF
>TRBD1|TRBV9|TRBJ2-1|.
TGTGCCAGCAGCCCCGAGACAGGGGGGTCCCACAATGAGCAGTTCTTC
CASSPETGGSHNEQFF
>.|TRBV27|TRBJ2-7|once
TGTGCCAGCAGTTGGACTTCCCACTCCTACGAGCAGTACTTC
CASSWTSHSYEQYF
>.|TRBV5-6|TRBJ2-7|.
TGTGCCAGCAGCTTGGTGGGGGGACAGCGAACCTACGAGCAGTACTTC
CASSLVGGQRTYEQYF
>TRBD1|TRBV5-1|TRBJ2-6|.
TGCGCCAGCAGCCGGGACAGGGCAGACTCTGGGGCCAACGTCCTGACTTTC
CASSRDRADSGANVLTF
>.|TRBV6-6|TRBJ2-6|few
TGTGCCAGCAGAGCTTCGAGCTCTGGGGCCAACGTCCTGACTTTC
CASRASSSGANVLTF
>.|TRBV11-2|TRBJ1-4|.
TGTGCCAGCAGCTTATACACCGCAACTAATGAAAAACTGTTTTTT
CASSLYTATNEKLFF
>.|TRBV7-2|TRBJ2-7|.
TGTGCCAGCAGCTTAGGGCTAGACCTCTACGAGCAGTACTTC
CASSLGLDLYEQYF
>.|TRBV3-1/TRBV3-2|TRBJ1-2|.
TGTGCCAGCAGCCAAGCCCAATTGGGCTACACCTTC
CASSQAQLGYTF
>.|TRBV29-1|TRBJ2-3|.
TGCAGCGCTCCCGGGACTTTCATCACAGATACGCAGTATTTT
CSAPGTFITDTQYF
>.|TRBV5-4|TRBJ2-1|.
TGTGCCAGCAGCTCAGGTACACACAATGAGCAGTTCTTC
CASSSGTHNEQFF